Many counts were recorded for the clone carrying this T cell receptor beta chain. The antigen is unknown. Diagnoses were made from clinical symptoms, serum measures (thyroxine and TRAb), thyroid ultrasound and orbital computed tomography. Researchers took RNA transcripts and amplified the TCR beta CDR3 regions from them. Carried out on the TCR CDR3, a first-round RT-PCR used the HTBI primer set. TCRdb re-called the multiplex PCR reads through MiXCR, storing one row per CDR3 protein. This sample carries around 110,000 distinct CDR3 sequences, about 17% of them seen once, and the ten largest clones take about 40%. These data belong to a study of T cells in Graves' hyperthyroidism and ophthalmopathy. Study-level points and caveats: Ophthalmopathy, which appeared later, was predicted by the model a median about 5.9 months before onset.

Trimming pared 5 bases from V and 3 bases from J, leaving 14 bases between. Germline loops: CDR1 DFQATT, CDR2 SNEGSKA (reference sequence). CDR3 length equals 14 residues. Sequenced: blood. The chain has TRBV20-1 and TRBJ1-5; D is possibly TRBD1 (5 bases). The receptor's source is a woman between 45 and 65 years old with Graves' hyperthyroidism. This CDR3 is CSAAVGAFNQPQHF. CDR3 in DNA: TGCAGTGCTGCGGTAGGGGCCTTCAATCAGCCCCAGCATTTT.